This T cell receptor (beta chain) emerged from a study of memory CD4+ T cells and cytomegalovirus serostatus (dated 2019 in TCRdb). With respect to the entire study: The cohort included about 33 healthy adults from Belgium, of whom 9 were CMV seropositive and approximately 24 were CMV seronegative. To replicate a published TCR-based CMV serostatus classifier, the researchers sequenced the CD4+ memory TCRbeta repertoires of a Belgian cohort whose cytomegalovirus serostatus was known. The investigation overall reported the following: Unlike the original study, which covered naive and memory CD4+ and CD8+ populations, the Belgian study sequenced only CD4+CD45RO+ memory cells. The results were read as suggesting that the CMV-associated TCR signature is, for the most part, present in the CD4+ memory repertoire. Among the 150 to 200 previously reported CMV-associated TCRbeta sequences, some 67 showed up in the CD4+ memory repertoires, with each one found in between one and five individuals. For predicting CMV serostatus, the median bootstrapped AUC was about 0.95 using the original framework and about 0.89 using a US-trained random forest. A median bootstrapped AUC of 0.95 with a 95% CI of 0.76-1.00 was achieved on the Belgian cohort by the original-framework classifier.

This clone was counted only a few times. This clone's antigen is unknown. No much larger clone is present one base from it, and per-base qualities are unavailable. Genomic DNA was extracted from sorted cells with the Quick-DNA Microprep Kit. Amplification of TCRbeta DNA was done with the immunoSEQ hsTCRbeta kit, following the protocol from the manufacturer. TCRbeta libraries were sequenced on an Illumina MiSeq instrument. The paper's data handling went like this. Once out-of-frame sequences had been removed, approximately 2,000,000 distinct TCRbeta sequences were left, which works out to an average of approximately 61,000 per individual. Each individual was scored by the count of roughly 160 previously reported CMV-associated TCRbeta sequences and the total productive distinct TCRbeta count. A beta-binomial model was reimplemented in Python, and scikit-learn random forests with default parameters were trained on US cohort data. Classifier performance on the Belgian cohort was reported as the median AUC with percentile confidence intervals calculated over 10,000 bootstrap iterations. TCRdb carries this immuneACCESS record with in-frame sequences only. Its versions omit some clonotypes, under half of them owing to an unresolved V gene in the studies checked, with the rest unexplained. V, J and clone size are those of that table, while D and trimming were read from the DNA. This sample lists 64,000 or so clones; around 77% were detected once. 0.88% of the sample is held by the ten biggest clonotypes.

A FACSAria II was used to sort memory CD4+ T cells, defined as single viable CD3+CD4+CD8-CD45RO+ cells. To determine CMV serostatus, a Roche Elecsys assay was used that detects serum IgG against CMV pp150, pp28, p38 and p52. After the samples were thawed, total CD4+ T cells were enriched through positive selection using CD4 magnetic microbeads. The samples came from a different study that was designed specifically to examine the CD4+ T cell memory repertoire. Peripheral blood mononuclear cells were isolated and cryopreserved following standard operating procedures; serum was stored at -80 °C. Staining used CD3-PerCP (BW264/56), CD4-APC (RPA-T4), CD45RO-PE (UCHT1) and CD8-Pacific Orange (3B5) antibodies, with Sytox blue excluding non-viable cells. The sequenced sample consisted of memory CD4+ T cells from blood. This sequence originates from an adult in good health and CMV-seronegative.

The DNA sequence reads TGTGCCAGCAGAAAACCCGGGGACCTCCATCAGCCCCAGCATTTT. Its protein is CASRKPGDLHQPQHF. The sequence joins TRBV2 to TRBJ1-5, with TRBD1 as a weak D call on 5 bases. The CDR3, from cysteine to phenylalanine, totals 15 residues. Of all the DNA, just the CDR3 is kept, 45 bases in frame from base 1. Per the germline V gene, SNHLY is the CDR1 and FYNNEI is the CDR2. Trimming takes 6 bases from V and 5 bases from J, and the germline ends sit 17 bases apart.